These 16 T cell receptor beta chains were all obtained from the same sample, sequenced in a study of shared clonotypes between healthy human individuals. Method: immunoSEQ multiplex PCR; TCRdb's copy keeps in-frame clones and lacks some. The sample has approximately 240,000 clones, 65% seen once. Source material: memory CD4+ T cells sorted from blood. As to subset: CD45RA-negative fraction. All receptors derive from a man aged 25 to 40 in good health.

The chain combines TRBV25-1 with TRBJ1-2; D might be TRBD1 (6 bases). V lost 4 bases, J lost 3 bases, and 15 bases lay in between. There are 15 residues in the CDR3. Per germline, CDR1 MGHDK and CDR2 SYGVNS. This CDR3 is CASSAETGQHYGYTF. Here the CDR3 DNA reads TGTGCCAGCAGTGCCGAAACCGGACAGCACTATGGCTACACCTTC.

Comments on this clone: A much larger clone sits a single nucleotide away, making a read error possible. This chain uses TRBV7-9 with TRBJ2-5; D is perhaps TRBD2 (5 bases). CDR1 SEHNR and CDR2 FQNEAQ come from the germline V gene (reference sequence). The CDR3 contains 12 residues. The CDR3 is CTSTGIGGTQYF. In DNA, the CDR3 is TGTACCAGCACCGGGATCGGCGGGACCCAGTACTTC.

This sequence joins TRBV20-1 and TRBJ2-5; D is unclear. Trimming removed 3 bases from V and 1 base from J, with 3 bases in between. The CDR3 length is 11 residues. Germline lookup yields CDR1 DFQATT and CDR2 SNEGSKA (reference sequence). The DNA of the CDR3 is TGCAGTGCTAGCGTCCAAGAGACCCAGTACTTC. Amino acids: CSASVQETQYF.

This clone came up once. The rearrangement links TRBV11-2 to TRBJ2-2; D is unclear. Trimming took off 1 base at V and 6 bases at J, with 9 bases between the two ends. The germline V gene has CDR1 SGHAT and CDR2 FQNNGV. CDR3 length: 14 amino acids. The DNA of the CDR3 is TGTGCCAGCAGCTTAGGCCTCTCATCCGGGGAGCTGTTTTTT. It yields the protein CASSLGLSSGELFF.

The genes are TRBV7-6 and TRBJ2-7, with no clear D. V shed 5 bases and J shed 4 bases, with 9 bases lying between them. The CDR3 sequence is 12 residues long. The germline V gene has CDR1 SGHVS and CDR2 FNYEAQ. CDR3 in amino acids: CASSDDIYEQYF. The CDR3 DNA reads TGTGCCAGCAGCGACGACATTTACGAGCAGTACTTC.

CDR3 sequence reads: CASSLEAGSYEQYF. The DNA of the CDR3 is TGCGCCAGCAGCTTGGAGGCAGGGAGCTACGAGCAGTACTTC. This rearrangement joins TRBV5-1 to TRBJ2-7; D possibly matches TRBD1 or TRBD2 (5 bases each). This CDR3 region has 14 residues. V was cut by 0 bases and J by 3 bases, with 10 bases left in between. The germline V gene encodes CDR1 SGHRS and CDR2 YFSETQ.

This chain joins TRBV7-8 and TRBJ2-3; maybe TRBD1 (5 bases). Germline V gives CDR1 SGHVS, CDR2 FQNEAQ. V lost 8 bases and J lost 0, with 18 bases in between. The CDR3 totals 16 residues. In nucleotides, the CDR3 is TGTGCCAGCGCCTCAGGGCCTACCACTAGCACAGATACGCAGTATTTT. The encoded protein is CASASGPTTSTDTQYF.

This clone was picked up a small number of times. This chain joins TRBV19 and TRBJ2-3; D perhaps matches TRBD1 (6 bases). V lost 7 bases to trimming and J lost 2 bases, with 10 bases between them. The CDR3 totals 13 residues. Per germline, CDR1 LNHDA and CDR2 SQIVND (reference sequence). CDR3 nucleotides: TGTGCCAGTAAGGACAGAACCACAGATACGCAGTATTTT. Its protein is CASKDRTTDTQYF. The variable domain in full, completed from reference TRBV19 and TRBJ2-3, reads DGGITQSPKYLFRKEGQNVTLSCEQNLNHDAMYWYRQDPGQGLRLIYYSQIVNDFQKGDIAEGYSVSREKKESFPLTVTSAQKNPTAFYLCASKDRTTDTQYFGPGTRLTVL.

The chain uses TRBV5-1 and TRBJ2-5; tentatively, D is TRBD1 or TRBD2 (5 bases each). The CDR3 covers 15 residues. Germline V gives CDR1 SGHRS, CDR2 YFSETQ. V lost 0 bases and J 4 bases, leaving 13 bases between the germline ends. CDR3 region: CASSLVPGRIETQYF. CDR3 DNA sequence: TGCGCCAGCAGCTTGGTACCGGGACGAATAGAGACCCAGTACTTC. The whole variable domain, filled in from reference TRBV5-1 and TRBJ2-5, reads KAGVTQTPRYLIKTRGQQVTLSCSPISGHRSVSWYQQTPGQGLQFLFEYFSETQRNKGNFPGRFSGRQFSNSRSEMNVSTLELGDSALYLCASSLVPGRIETQYFGPGTRLLVL.

This clone was recorded only once. The chain combines TRBV19 with TRBJ2-7; D remains unclear. Looked up from germline, CDR1 is LNHDA and CDR2 is SQIVND (reference sequence). Trimming shortened V by 3 bases and J by 1 base, and 10 bases separated the two germline ends. The CDR3 runs to 14 residues. CDR3 loop: CASSMGSRSYEQYF. CDR3 bases: TGTGCCAGTAGTATGGGAAGTCGGTCCTACGAGCAGTACTTC.

The chain links TRBV11-3 to TRBJ2-1; D not resolved. V was clipped by 0 bases and J by 9 bases, with 9 bases between them. The CDR3 totals 13 residues. In germline, CDR1 is SGHNT, CDR2 YENEEA. The CDR3 nucleotides are TGTGCCAGCAGCTTAGATAGTGTCTCTGAGCAGTTCTTC. Translated, it gives CASSLDSVSEQFF.

CDR3 sequence reads: CASSQGLADTGELFF. The CDR3 bases are TGCGCCAGCAGCCAAGGCCTAGCGGACACCGGGGAGCTGTTTTTT. The chain joins TRBV4-1 to TRBJ2-2; TRBD2 aligns across 7 bases. V dropped 1 base and J dropped 3; count of bases not matched to a gene: 2. This CDR3 is 15 amino acids long. The germline V gene has CDR1 MGHRA and CDR2 YSYEKL.

The chain has TRBV11-1 and TRBJ1-4; D is perhaps TRBD1 (5 bases). Germline CDR1 is SGHAT and CDR2 is FQDESV (reference sequence). The V and J ends lost 5 bases and 8 bases respectively, with 15 bases between them. The CDR3 runs 14 residues. CDR3 bases: TGTGCCAGCAGCCCGCAGGGTGGCGGAGAAAAACTGTTTTTT. This codes for CASSPQGGGEKLFF.

J is TRBJ2-7 and V is TRBV28; TRBD1 aligns across 10 bases. The CDR3 extends over 14 amino acids. Germline V CDR1 and CDR2: MDHEN, SYDVKM. V shed 8 bases and J 4 bases; nucleotides not matched to a gene: 8. The CDR3 bases are TGTGCCAGCCGACAGGGGGCCCTTCGTTACGAGCAGTACTTC. Encoded protein: CASRQGALRYEQYF.

The V gene is TRBV7-9, the J gene TRBJ2-2; 7 bases map to TRBD1. CDR1 and CDR2 from the germline V gene are SEHNR and FQNEAQ (reference sequence). V shed 5 bases, J shed 1 base, and the junction held 10 bases outside the gene matches. This CDR3 spans 17 amino acids. In DNA form, the CDR3 reads TGTGCCAGCAGCCTAAGCTTACAGGGGAGGAACACCGGGGAGCTGTTTTTT. Translated, it gives CASSLSLQGRNTGELFF.

The chain uses TRBV2 and TRBJ2-3; 7 positions agree with TRBD2. The CDR3 loop spans 17 amino acids. Looked up from germline, CDR1 is SNHLY and CDR2 is FYNNEI. Trimming at V came to 6 bases and at J to 6 bases, leaving 18 bases not matched to a gene. The CDR3 sequence: CASSELRLAIGGDTQYF. In DNA form, the CDR3 reads TGTGCCAGCAGCGAACTTAGACTAGCCATTGGGGGTGATACGCAGTATTTT.